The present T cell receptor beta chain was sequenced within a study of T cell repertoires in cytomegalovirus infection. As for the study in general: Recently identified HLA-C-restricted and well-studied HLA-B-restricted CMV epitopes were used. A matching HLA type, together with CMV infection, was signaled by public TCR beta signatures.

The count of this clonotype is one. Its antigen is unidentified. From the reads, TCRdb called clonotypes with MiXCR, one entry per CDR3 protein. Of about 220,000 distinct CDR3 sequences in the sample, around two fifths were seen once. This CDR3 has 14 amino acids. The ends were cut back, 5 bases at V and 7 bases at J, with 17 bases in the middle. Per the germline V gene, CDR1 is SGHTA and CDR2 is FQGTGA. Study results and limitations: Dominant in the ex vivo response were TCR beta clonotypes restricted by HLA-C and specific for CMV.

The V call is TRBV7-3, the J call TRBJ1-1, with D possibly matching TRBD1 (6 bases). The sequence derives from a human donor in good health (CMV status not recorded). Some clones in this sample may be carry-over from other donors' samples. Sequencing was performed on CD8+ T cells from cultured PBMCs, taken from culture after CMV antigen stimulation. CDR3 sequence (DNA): TGTGCCAGCAGCGCGCTACAGGGAGGTGGTGAAGCTTTCTTT. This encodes CASSALQGGGEAFF. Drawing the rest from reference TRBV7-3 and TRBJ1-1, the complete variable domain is GAGVSQTPSNKVTEKGKYVELRCDPISGHTALYWYRQSLGQGPEFLIYFQGTGAADDSGLPNDRFFAVRPEGSVSTLKIQRTERGDSAVYLCASSALQGGGEAFFGQGTRLTVV.